The source of this TCR beta chain is a study of identifying expanded T cells in peripheral blood. Sequencing used immunoSEQ multiplex PCR; TCRdb keeps in-frame clones, though not all of them. The repertoire holds 90,000 to 120,000 clones, about 89% seen once, with 16% in the top ten. Germline loops: CDR1 LNHDA, CDR2 SQIVND (reference sequence). V was clipped by 7 bases and J by 5 bases, with 17 bases between them. There are 14 residues in the CDR3. Details on this clone: Its antigen is undetermined.

During the collection period, no donor immune events like infections were recorded. Regarding the study as a whole: Over about two and four weeks, about 16 and 20 clones changed, versus around 1.2 between replicates.

The sequencing sample was made of blood. This chain connects TRBV19 to TRBJ2-5; D uncertain. The sequence derives from a person aged 18 to 75 in good health. DNA for the CDR3: TGTGCCAGTAATCCGGCCGGTCTCGAGGAGACCCAGTACTTC. Translating gives CASNPAGLEETQYF.